The rows below give T cell receptor beta chains drawn from one sample of a study of T cells in localized non-small cell lung cancer. Clones were sequenced by immunoSEQ multiplex PCR, and TCRdb holds only the in-frame ones, with some missing. The data show around 43,000 clones, more than 75% seen once. The sequencing here drew on peripheral blood, taken before any cancer treatment. Receptor source: a man between 18 and 49 years old with stage I lung adenocarcinoma. The CDR3 runs from the conserved cysteine through the conserved F or W. Fields, in order: clone size, D gene, J gene, V gene, CDR3 DNA, CDR3 protein. A D gene is named only where the DNA matches it firmly. The size of a clone is reported for some rows only, either as once, few or many, or as a class for expanded clones.

once . TRBJ1-1 TRBV21-1 TGTGCCAGCAGCAAATCCAAGACAACAACGGGGACTGAAGCTTTCTTT CASSKSKTTTGTEAFF
. . TRBJ2-2 TRBV19 TGTGCCAGTAGGACCTCAGGGTTGGACACCGGGGAGCTGTTTTTT CASRTSGLDTGELFF
once . TRBJ1-6 TRBV19 TGTGCCAGTAGTATATTTGATAATTCACCCCTCCACTTT CASSIFDNSPLHF
. . TRBJ1-2 TRBV4-3 TGCGCCAGCAGCCAAGATCTGAGGGGTGGAGGCTACACCTTC CASSQDLRGGGYTF
. . TRBJ1-5 TRBV7-2 TGTGCCAGCAGCGTGGGAAAGGGTCAGCCCCAGCATTTT CASSVGKGQPQHF
. . TRBJ1-3 TRBV2 TGTGCCAGCAGGAGAGACAGGACGGAAGGAAACACCATATATTTT CASRRDRTEGNTIYF
. . TRBJ2-6 TRBV7-7 TGTGCCAGCAGCTTCGACCCGAGCTCTGGGGCCAACGTCCTGACTTTC CASSFDPSSGANVLTF
. TRBD1 TRBJ1-1 TRBV9 TGTGCCAGCAGCGTAGCAGGGGGCGGCGAAGCTTTCTTT CASSVAGGGEAFF
. TRBD1 TRBJ1-1 TRBV7-2 TGTGCCAGCAGCGTTAGACAGGGTGGACCTGAAGCTTTCTTT CASSVRQGGPEAFF
. . TRBJ1-3 TRBV29-1 TGCAGCGTTGAAGGGTATGGTCCGGACACCATATATTTT CSVEGYGPDTIYF
. TRBD2 TRBJ2-7 TRBV4-2 TGTGCCAGCAGCCAAGATCCGGGCGGGGGGGCTCGCGAGCAGTACTTC CASSQDPGGGAREQYF
. . TRBJ1-3 TRBV7-2 TGTGCCAGCAGCTTTTGGACTCAGGGTGGGACTGGAAACACCATATATTTT CASSFWTQGGTGNTIYF
. . TRBJ1-5 TRBV30 TGTGCCTGGAGTGCCGAAACTCAGCCCCAGCATTTT CAWSAETQPQHF
. TRBD1 TRBJ2-7 TRBV7-3 TGTGCCAGCAGCTCCCGGGACAGGTCCTACGAGCAGTACTTC CASSSRDRSYEQYF
. . TRBJ2-2 TRBV5-1 TGCGCCAGCAGCTTACAGAGTGGGGCTAGCAAGGTTGCCGGGGAGCTGTTTTTT CASSLQSGASKVAGELFF
. TRBD2 TRBJ2-1 TRBV7-2 TGTGCCAGCAGCTTTAGCGGGGGGGCAAATGAGCAGTTCTTC CASSFSGGANEQFF
. . TRBJ2-7 TRBV9 TGTGCCAGCAGCCTAACAGGGACACCTACGTACGAGCAGTACTTC CASSLTGTPTYEQYF
once . TRBJ1-1 TRBV19 TGTGCCAGTAGTATAGGAGGGATGAACACTGAAGCTTTCTTT CASSIGGMNTEAFF
once . TRBJ2-4 TRBV5-1 TGCGCCAGCAGCTTGGAAGGGAGTGTGGACATTCAGTACTTC CASSLEGSVDIQYF
. . TRBJ1-2 TRBV5-1 TGCGCCAGCGGACGGGGGAACTATGGCTACACCTTC CASGRGNYGYTF
. . TRBJ1-1 TRBV6-5 TGTGCCAGCAGTTACTCGGGGGAGAGCACTGAAGCTTTCTTT CASSYSGESTEAFF
. . TRBJ1-2 TRBV29-1 TGCAGCGTTGAAGGAGGTTCAGTCCATGGCTACACCTTC CSVEGGSVHGYTF
. . TRBJ1-2 TRBV30 TGTGCCTGGAGGCTGGCCGCAGGCTTAGGCGGCTACACCTTC CAWRLAAGLGGYTF
. TRBD2 TRBJ2-3 TRBV4-3 TGCGCCAGCAGCCGCGGGGGGACTAGCGGCACAGATACGCAGTATTTT CASSRGGTSGTDTQYF
once . TRBJ2-1 TRBV19 TGTGCCAGTAGTATTAAGCACAATGAGCAGTTCTTC CASSIKHNEQFF
. TRBD1 TRBJ2-3 TRBV2 TGTGCCAGCAGTGAGGACAGGGTCACAGATACGCAGTATTTT CASSEDRVTDTQYF
. . TRBJ1-5 TRBV5-8 TGTGCCAGCAGCTTTATTAGGGATCAGCCCCAGCATTTT CASSFIRDQPQHF
. . TRBJ2-6 TRBV9 TGTGCCAGCAGCCCAAATAGGGGGACTGGGGCCAACGTCCTGACTTTC CASSPNRGTGANVLTF
once TRBD1 TRBJ1-2 TRBV5-6 TGTGCCAGCAGCTTCGTCAGGGGGAGTGACGGCTACACCTTC CASSFVRGSDGYTF
. TRBD1 TRBJ1-4 TRBV28 TGTGCCAGCCGTCCGGGACAGGGTACTGAAAAACTGTTTTTT CASRPGQGTEKLFF
once TRBD1 TRBJ2-7 TRBV10-3 TGTGCCATCAGTGAGCTCGGACAGGGGAGCTTCTACGAGCAGTACTTC CAISELGQGSFYEQYF
. . TRBJ1-4 TRBV28 TGTGCCAGCAGTTTGCCCGGAAATGAAAAACTGTTTTTT CASSLPGNEKLFF
. TRBD1 TRBJ2-3 TRBV28 TGTGCCAGCAGTTTGGGGGGATGGGTGGGACAGGTCTCAGATACGCAGTATTTT CASSLGGWVGQVSDTQYF
. TRBD1 TRBJ2-7 TRBV2 TGTGCCAGCATCCTGGGTCCGACAGGGGGGTACGAGCAGTACTTC CASILGPTGGYEQYF
. TRBD1 TRBJ1-3 TRBV30 TGTGCCTGGAGTGGGACCGGGACAGGGTTCGGAAACACCATATATTTT CAWSGTGTGFGNTIYF
. . TRBJ1-2 TRBV6-6 TGTGCCAGCAGTGATACAGGGACCATTTATGGCTACACCTTC CASSDTGTIYGYTF
once . TRBJ1-4 TRBV2 TGTGCCAGCAGTGAAGCTAAGAGGGCGGCTAATGAAAAACTGTTTTTT CASSEAKRAANEKLFF
. TRBD1 TRBJ1-1 TRBV5-6 TGTGCCAGCAGCTTCGGACAGGGCGCTTTCTTT CASSFGQGAFF
. . TRBJ2-3 TRBV30 TGTGCCTGGAGTGTCCAGGGGAGTACGCAGTATTTT CAWSVQGSTQYF
. . TRBJ1-5 TRBV7-2 TGTGCCAGCAGCTTGGGACCCCCCGGAAGGGTACTCAATCAGCCCCAGCATTTT CASSLGPPGRVLNQPQHF
. TRBD1 TRBJ1-1 TRBV5-4 TGTGCCATCGGCGTACAGGGGGTCACTGAAGCTTTCTTT CAIGVQGVTEAFF
. . TRBJ2-1 TRBV4-2 TGTGCCAGCAGCCAAGATTGGAGGGCAATTTACAATGAGCAGTTCTTC CASSQDWRAIYNEQFF
few . TRBJ1-2 TRBV6-1 TGTGCCAGCAGTGAACTGGGCGGCTATGGCTACACCTTC CASSELGGYGYTF
. . TRBJ1-2 TRBV5-1 TGCGCCAGCAGCTTGGCAGGGCCCTCCTATGGCTACACCTTC CASSLAGPSYGYTF
. . TRBJ2-7 TRBV7-2 TGTGCCAGCAGCTTAGCGCGGAACTACGAGCAGTACTTC CASSLARNYEQYF
. TRBD1 TRBJ1-5 TRBV15 TGTGCCACCAGCAGAGATGGAGACAGGGACCAGCCCCAGCATTTT CATSRDGDRDQPQHF
. TRBD1 TRBJ1-4 TRBV30 TGTGCCTGGAGTCCCGGACAGGGCCGTGGGGAACTGTTTTTT CAWSPGQGRGELFF
. . TRBJ2-5 TRBV29-1 TGCAGCGGGACCCTACTCCAAGAGACCCAGTACTTC CSGTLLQETQYF
. . TRBJ2-1 TRBV5-6 TGTGCCAGCAGCTTGAGGCAGAACAATGAGCAGTTCTTC CASSLRQNNEQFF
. . TRBJ2-2 TRBV7-8 TGTGCCAGCAGCCGGACGAGGGGGAGCACCGGGGAGCTGTTTTTT CASSRTRGSTGELFF
. . TRBJ2-6 TRBV6-1 TGTGCCAGCAGTGATCAGGGGCACCTCTCTGGGGCCAACGTCCTGACTTTC CASSDQGHLSGANVLTF
once . TRBJ2-2 TRBV5-1 TGCGCCAGCAGCTTATCCGGGCCGGGCACCGGGGAGCTGTTTTTT CASSLSGPGTGELFF
. . TRBJ2-5 TRBV4-2 TGTGCCAGCAGCCAAGCTCCCCGGGGTGGAGAGACCCAGTACTTC CASSQAPRGGETQYF
. . TRBJ2-3 TRBV5-1 TGCGCCAGCAGCCAGGGACCGGGCGGCACAGATACGCAGTATTTT CASSQGPGGTDTQYF
. . TRBJ1-2 TRBV30 TGTGCCTGGAGTGTACCCCCCAACTATGGCTACACCTTC CAWSVPPNYGYTF
. . TRBJ1-1 TRBV5-6 TGTGCCAGCGGCCTGTTCCTAGGGAACACTGAAGCTTTCTTT CASGLFLGNTEAFF
. . TRBJ2-6 TRBV19 TGTGCCAGTTCCGGGACATGGGGATCTGGGGCCAACGTCCTGACTTTC CASSGTWGSGANVLTF
. . TRBJ2-7 TRBV5-1 TGCGCCAGCAGCGGTGGGGGGCTGGACGAGCAGTACTTC CASSGGGLDEQYF